This record concerns one T cell receptor beta chain sequence. What this receptor recognizes is not known. Within one base of it there is no much larger clone, and no base qualities were kept. The germline V gene yields SGHDN for CDR1 and FVKESK for CDR2. V loses 7 bases at its end and J loses 8 bases; junction bases beyond the gene matches: 11. Including cysteine and phenylalanine, the CDR3 has 14 amino acids. Kept here is only the CDR3 DNA, which spans 42 bases and is read in frame from base 1. The immunoSEQ Assay, a bias-controlled multiplex PCR, was used to amplify TCRbeta CDR3 regions from genomic DNA. On the study's bioinformatics: Nucleated cell counts per sample were estimated from amplification of reference gene primers within the assay. Sequence reads were collapsed and filtered to measure the absolute abundance of every unique TCRbeta CDR3 rearrangement. Productive Simpson clonality was computed per sample as the square root of Simpson's diversity index over productive rearrangements. TCRdb provides this immuneACCESS table in a form limited to in-frame rearrangements. Some clones are lacking; in checked studies, under half of them reflect an unresolved V gene, and why the rest are absent is not known. V and J calls and clone size are copied from that table; D and trimming were computed from the DNA. This sample lists 200,000 to 300,000 clones; approximately 83% were detected once. The top ten clonotypes cover 7.5% to 10% of the sample.

Whole blood was collected in K2EDTA tubes by collaborating institutions according to the institutions' own protocols. Collaborator samples were shipped for TCRbeta analysis as frozen whole blood, isolated PBMCs, or DNA extracted from either sample type. This record comes from a study of blood T cell repertoires in COVID-19 (TCRdb year 2020). Concerning the study at large: The collaborator samples originated in the United States, Italy and Spain and spanned the acute and convalescent phases of COVID-19. The prospective study material was composed of cDNA or gDNA derived from T cells, B-cell-depleted T cells, or PBMCs. Subjects who had been exposed to COVID-19, were actively infected with it, or had recovered from it provided the deeply sampled blood TCRbeta repertoires that made up the dataset. The repertoires were made available in a free public database intended to serve as a resource for research on the immune response to SARS-CoV-2. Samples were obtained from the ongoing ImmuneRACE study (first 160 participants) and from over 1,000 subjects provided by 6 global collaborators. A de-identified subject ID, COVID-19 status, age in years and sex were almost always included in the sample metadata. Where HLA class I and class II types were available, the types were taken from metadata supplied by the sample provider, not from assay-based typing.

The full study reports these points: The amount of clinical and demographic metadata varied by source and participant and was provided uncurated.

Sequencing input: peripheral blood. Recombination connected TRBV14 to TRBJ2-1; TRBD2 agrees with 7 junctional bases. This clonotype was sampled from a man older than 75 with acute or convalescent COVID-19. The CDR3 has the sequence CASKGRAGRDEQFF. In nucleotides, the sequence is TGTGCCAGCAAAGGGAGGGCCGGCAGGGATGAGCAGTTCTTC.